Included here is one T cell receptor (beta chain) sequence, with context. Profiled with immunoSEQ multiplex PCR; TCRdb holds only in-frame clones, not every one. Altogether approximately 150,000 clones are present, about 90% being singletons, with the ten largest covering about 7.6%. This sample was included in a study of control samples from healthy donors and cancer patients. Germline-derived CDR1 and CDR2 are SGHRS and YFSETQ. Trimming stripped 4 bases from V and 8 bases from J, with 16 bases between. The CDR3 runs 14 residues. Sequenced material: blood. The receptor comes from a man aged 18-30 years in good health. This chain connects TRBV5-1 to TRBJ2-1, with D maybe TRBD1 (6 bases). CDR3 bases: TGCGCCAGCAGCCAGGACCCAGGGGTGGATGAGCAGTTCTTC. It translates to CASSQDPGVDEQFF.